Sequencing of this TCR beta chain was carried out in a study of cytomegalovirus exposure and HLA in healthy donors. At the level of the study: Earlier, some 170 million T cells were analyzed, and fewer than 120 million unique TCR beta sequences were found among them. Broader study findings: A prior analysis recorded that most TCR beta V segments were productive about 87% or about 30% of the time. DRB1 showed the most TCR associations and HLA-C the fewest in a later analysis, as rates varied by HLA locus.

Germline V gene sequence: CDR1 MDHEN, CDR2 SYDVKM. V shed 6 bases, J shed 3 bases, and the junction held 10 bases outside the gene matches. The CDR3 is made up of 15 amino acids. The PCR made use of 60 Vbeta and 13 Jbeta primers. Produced via immunoSEQ multiplex PCR; TCRdb's table is partial and in-frame only. The sample carries around 200,000 clones, roughly four fifths recorded once. As concerns this clone: Its specificity is unknown.

Sequenced: PBMCs. The chain combines TRBV28 with TRBJ1-1; TRBD1 agrees at 7 bases. This clonotype was sampled from a man between 50 and 59 years old in good health and CMV-seronegative. This CDR3 reads CASRLIQGQDTEAFF. CDR3 bases: TGTGCCAGCAGACTAATACAGGGGCAGGACACTGAAGCTTTCTTT.